The T cell receptor (beta chain) described here comes from a study of cytotoxic CD8 clonotypes in ibrutinib-treated CLL listed by TCRdb under 2021. About the full investigation: The cohort included about 15 treatment-naive and some 10 relapsed/refractory patients; 17 were IGHV unmutated. Responses were partial in roughly 25 patients and complete in 2; after median around 68 months follow-up, roughly 15 stayed in remission and roughly twelve progressed. Response samples were obtained after a median of 12 months of treatment, with a range of about 6 to 36 months. On average, each sample had about 250,000 productive templates and 96,000 or so productive rearrangements. Of the 90 or so participants in the trial, 25 to 30 had longitudinal samples available. Cryopreserved peripheral blood mononuclear cells were collected before treatment, at response, and at either disease progression or sustained remission. All remission and progressive disease samples were collected while patients were still receiving ibrutinib.

Broad study findings and their caveats: Sampling times were not matched between sustained-remission and progressing patients, and lymph node repertoires were not studied. Public clonotypes were found to be uncommon and were observed to contract or remain stable during treatment; the increase in clonality was shown to reflect expansion of private clonotypes at ibrutinib response. An increase in clonality was observed at ibrutinib response, with clonality remaining stable during sustained remission and falling back toward baseline at progression. Baseline clonality exceeded that of age-matched healthy donors and correlated strongly with circulating CD8+ T-cell counts.

A MiSeq instrument was used for deep resolution sequencing, which targeted depths ranging from 1 in 1 million up to 1 in 200,000 T cells, with coverage averaging 10x for each clonotype. TCR beta libraries were generated with the immunoSEQ hsTCRB Kit. Concerning the study's data processing: The data were analyzed with ImmunoSEQ Analyzer and ImmunoSEQ Data Assistant, and V, D and J gene assignments followed IMGT definitions. Clonality, with values ranging from 0 to 1, was calculated as one minus the normalized Shannon entropy of productive rearrangement frequencies. Public clonotype analysis was restricted to overrepresented clonotypes comprising at least 0.05% of each patient's repertoire. Roughly 13 repertoires from age-matched healthy donors, obtained from immuneACCESS, served as clonality controls. In TCRdb, the immuneACCESS table is reduced to in-frame sequences with V and J assigned. These tables do not hold every clone; where another copy was compared, an unresolved V gene accounts for under half, and the others remain unexplained. That table furnishes V, J and clone size, whereas the DNA furnished D and trimming. Across this sample there are about 160,000 clones, with 81% seen only once. The ten largest clonotypes hold under 2.5% of the sample.

V is reduced by 5 bases and J by 7 bases, leaving a spacing of 8 bases between them. The CDR3 starts with the cysteine, ends with the phenylalanine, and has 11 residues. The kept DNA is CDR3 alone, 33 bases in frame from the first base. The germline V gene encodes CDR1 MNHEY and CDR2 SVGAGI. What the time point label conveys for this sample: about a year on ibrutinib. For TCR beta library preparation, 1.5 to 2 micrograms of genomic DNA were extracted from the cryopreserved PBMCs. Longitudinal blood samples from CLL patients on ibrutinib monotherapy were analyzed using high-throughput TCR beta sequencing. The patients took part in an open-label, single-center phase 2 trial of ibrutinib monotherapy. As regards this clone: This receptor's antigen is unknown. Base qualities were left out, and no much larger clone turns up one base away. Within the sample, other DNA sequences also encode this same CDR3.

The chain is made from TRBV6-5 and TRBJ1-1, and TRBD1 may be the D gene, going by 6 matching bases. The sequences come from PBMCs, collected after 12 months of ibrutinib treatment. The TCR comes from a human donor with chronic lymphocytic leukemia. Read as DNA, the sequence is TGTGCCAGCAGTCAAGGGGGTGAAGCTTTCTTT. Protein translation: CASSQGGEAFF.